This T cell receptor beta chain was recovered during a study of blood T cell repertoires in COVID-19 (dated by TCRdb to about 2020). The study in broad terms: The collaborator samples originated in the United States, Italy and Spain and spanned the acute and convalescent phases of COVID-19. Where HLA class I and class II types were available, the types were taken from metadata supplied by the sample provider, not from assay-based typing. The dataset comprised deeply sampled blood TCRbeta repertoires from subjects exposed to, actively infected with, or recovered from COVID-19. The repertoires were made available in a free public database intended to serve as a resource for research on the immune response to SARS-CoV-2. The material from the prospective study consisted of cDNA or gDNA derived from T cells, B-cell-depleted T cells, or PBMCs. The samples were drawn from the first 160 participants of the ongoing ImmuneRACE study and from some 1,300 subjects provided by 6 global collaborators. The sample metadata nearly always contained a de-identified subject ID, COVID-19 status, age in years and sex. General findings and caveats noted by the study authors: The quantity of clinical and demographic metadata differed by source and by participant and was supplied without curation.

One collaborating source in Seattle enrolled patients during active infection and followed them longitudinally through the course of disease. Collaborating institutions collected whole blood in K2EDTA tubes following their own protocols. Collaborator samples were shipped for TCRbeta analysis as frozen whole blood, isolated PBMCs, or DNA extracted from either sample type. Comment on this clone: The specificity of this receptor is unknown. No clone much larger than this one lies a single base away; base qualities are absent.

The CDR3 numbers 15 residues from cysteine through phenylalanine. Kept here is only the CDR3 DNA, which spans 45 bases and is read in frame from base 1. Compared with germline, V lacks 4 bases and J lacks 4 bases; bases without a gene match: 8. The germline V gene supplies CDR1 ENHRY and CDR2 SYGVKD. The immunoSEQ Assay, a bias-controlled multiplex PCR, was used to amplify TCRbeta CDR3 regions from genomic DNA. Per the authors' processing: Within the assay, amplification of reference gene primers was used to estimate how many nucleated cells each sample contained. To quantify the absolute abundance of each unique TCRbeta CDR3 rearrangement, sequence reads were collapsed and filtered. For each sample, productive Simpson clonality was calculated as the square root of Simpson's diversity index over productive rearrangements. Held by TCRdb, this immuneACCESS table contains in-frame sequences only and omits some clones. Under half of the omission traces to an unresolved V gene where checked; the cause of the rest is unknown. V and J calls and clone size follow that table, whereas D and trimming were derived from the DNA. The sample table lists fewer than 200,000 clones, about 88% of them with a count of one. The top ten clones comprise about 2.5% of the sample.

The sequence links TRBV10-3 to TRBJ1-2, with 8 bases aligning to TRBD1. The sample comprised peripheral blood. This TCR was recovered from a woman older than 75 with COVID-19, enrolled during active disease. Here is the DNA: TGTGCCATCAGTGCCAACGGACAGGGCCCCTATGGCTACACCTTC. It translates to CAISANGQGPYGYTF.